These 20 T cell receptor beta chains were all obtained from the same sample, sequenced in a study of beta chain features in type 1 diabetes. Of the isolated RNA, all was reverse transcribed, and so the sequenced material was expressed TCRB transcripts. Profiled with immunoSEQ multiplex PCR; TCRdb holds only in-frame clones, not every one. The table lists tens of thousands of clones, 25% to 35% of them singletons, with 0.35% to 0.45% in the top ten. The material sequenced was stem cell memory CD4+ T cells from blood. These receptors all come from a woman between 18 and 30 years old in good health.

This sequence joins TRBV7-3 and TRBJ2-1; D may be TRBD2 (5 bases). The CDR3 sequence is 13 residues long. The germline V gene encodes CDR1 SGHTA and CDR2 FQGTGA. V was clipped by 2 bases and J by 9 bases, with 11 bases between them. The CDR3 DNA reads TGTGCCAGCAGCTTATTAAGCGGTGGTGAGCAGTTCTTC. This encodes CASSLLSGGEQFF.

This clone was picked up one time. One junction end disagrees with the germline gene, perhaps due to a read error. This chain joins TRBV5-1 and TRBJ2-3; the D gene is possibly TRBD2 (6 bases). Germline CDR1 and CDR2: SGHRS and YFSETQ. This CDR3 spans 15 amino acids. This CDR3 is CASRAFGGGTDTQYF. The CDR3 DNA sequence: TGTGCCAGCAGAGCCTTCGGGGGTGGCACAGATACGCAGTATTTT.

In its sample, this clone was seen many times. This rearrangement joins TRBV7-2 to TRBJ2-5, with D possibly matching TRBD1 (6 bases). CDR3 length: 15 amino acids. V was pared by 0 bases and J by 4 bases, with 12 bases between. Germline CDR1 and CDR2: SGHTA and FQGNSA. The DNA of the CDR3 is TGTGCCAGCAGCTTAGCGCCACAGGGTGGAGAGACCCAGTACTTC. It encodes CASSLAPQGGETQYF.

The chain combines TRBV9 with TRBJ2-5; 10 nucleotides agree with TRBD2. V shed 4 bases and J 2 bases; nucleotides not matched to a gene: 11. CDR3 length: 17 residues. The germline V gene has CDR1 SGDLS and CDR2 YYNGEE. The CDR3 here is CASSQAPSGGIQETQYF. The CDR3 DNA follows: TGTGCCAGCAGCCAAGCCCCTAGCGGGGGAATTCAAGAGACCCAGTACTTC.

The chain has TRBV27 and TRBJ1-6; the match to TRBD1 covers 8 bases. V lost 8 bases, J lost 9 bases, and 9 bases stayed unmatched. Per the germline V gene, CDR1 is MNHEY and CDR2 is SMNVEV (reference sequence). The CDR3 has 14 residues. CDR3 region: CASHRQGTSSPLHF. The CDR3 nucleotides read TGTGCCAGCCATAGACAGGGGACAAGTTCACCCCTCCACTTT.

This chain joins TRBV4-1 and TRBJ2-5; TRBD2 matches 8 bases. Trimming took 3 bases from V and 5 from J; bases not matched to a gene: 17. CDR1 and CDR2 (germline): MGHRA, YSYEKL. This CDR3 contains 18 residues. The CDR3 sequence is CASSHQAPGTRGLETQYF. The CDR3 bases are TGCGCCAGCAGCCACCAAGCCCCCGGGACTAGAGGTTTGGAGACCCAGTACTTC.

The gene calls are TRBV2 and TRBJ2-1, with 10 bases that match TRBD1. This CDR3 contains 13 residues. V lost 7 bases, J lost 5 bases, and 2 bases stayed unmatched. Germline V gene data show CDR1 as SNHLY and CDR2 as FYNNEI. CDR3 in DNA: TGTGCCAGCAAGGGACAGGGGCACAATGAGCAGTTCTTC. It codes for CASKGQGHNEQFF.

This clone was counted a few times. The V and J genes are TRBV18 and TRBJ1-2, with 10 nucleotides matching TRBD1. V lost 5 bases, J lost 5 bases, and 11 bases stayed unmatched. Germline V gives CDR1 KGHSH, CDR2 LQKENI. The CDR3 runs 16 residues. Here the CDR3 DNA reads TGTGCCAGCTCAACCGACTCCGGGACAGGGGAATATGGCTACACCTTC. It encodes CASSTDSGTGEYGYTF. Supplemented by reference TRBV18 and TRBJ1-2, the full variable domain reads NAGVMQNPRHLVRRRGQEARLRCSPMKGHSHVYWYRQLPEEGLKFMVYLQKENIIDESGMPKERFSAEFPKEGPSILRIQQVVRGDSAAYFCASSTDSGTGEYGYTFGSGTRLTVV.

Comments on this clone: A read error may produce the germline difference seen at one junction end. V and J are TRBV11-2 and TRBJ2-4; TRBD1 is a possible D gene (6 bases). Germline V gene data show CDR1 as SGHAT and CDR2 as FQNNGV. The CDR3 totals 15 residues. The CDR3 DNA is TGTGCCAGCACCTTATACAGGGTAGCCAAAAACATTCAGTACTTC. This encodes CASTLYRVAKNIQYF.

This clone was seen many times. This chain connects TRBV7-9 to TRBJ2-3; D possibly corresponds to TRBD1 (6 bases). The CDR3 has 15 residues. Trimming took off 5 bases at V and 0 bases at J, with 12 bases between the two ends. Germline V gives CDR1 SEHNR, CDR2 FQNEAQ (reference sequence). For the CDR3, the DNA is TGTGCCAGCAGCATCAGACAGGCGAGCACAGATACGCAGTATTTT. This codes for CASSIRQASTDTQYF.

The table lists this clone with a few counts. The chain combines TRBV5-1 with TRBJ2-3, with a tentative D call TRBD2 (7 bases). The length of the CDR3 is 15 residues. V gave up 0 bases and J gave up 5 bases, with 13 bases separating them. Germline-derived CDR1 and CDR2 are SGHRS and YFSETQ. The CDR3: CASSLVGGGQDTQYF. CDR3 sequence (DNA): TGCGCCAGCAGCTTGGTGGGGGGGGGCCAAGATACGCAGTATTTT.

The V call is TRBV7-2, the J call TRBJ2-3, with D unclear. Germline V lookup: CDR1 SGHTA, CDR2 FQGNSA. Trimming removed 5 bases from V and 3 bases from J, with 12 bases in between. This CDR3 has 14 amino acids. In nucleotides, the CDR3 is TGTGCCAGCAGCCCCCGGGTACGGACAGATACGCAGTATTTT. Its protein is CASSPRVRTDTQYF.

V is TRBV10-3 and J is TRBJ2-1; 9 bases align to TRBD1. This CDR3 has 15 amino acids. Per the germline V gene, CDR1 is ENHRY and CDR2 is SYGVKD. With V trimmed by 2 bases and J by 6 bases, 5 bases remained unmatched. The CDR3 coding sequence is TGTGCCATCAGTGAGCCGGGACAGGGAGCCAATGAGCAGTTCTTC. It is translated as CAISEPGQGANEQFF.

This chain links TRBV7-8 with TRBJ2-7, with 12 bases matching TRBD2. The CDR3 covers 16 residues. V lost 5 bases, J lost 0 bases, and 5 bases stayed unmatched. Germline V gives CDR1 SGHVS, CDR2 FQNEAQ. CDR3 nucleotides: TGTGCCAGCAGCGCGCGGACTAGCGGGGTCTCCTACGAGCAGTACTTC. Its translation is CASSARTSGVSYEQYF.

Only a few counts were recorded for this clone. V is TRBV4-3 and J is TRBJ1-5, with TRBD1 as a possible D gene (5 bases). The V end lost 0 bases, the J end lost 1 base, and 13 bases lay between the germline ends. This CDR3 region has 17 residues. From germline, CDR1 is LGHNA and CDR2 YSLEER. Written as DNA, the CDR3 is TGCGCCAGCAGCCAAGACTACGGAACAGGCAGCAATCAGCCCCAGCATTTT. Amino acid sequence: CASSQDYGTGSNQPQHF.

The CDR3 sequence is CASSWTGRVADTEAFF. CDR3 DNA sequence: TGCGCCAGCAGCTGGACAGGGAGGGTCGCGGACACTGAAGCTTTCTTT. The rearrangement uses TRBV5-1 and TRBJ1-1; TRBD1 matches 8 bases. Unmatched junction bases numbered 10, after V lost 3 bases and J lost 3 bases. Germline assignment: CDR1 SGHRS and CDR2 YFSETQ. The CDR3 sequence is 16 residues long.

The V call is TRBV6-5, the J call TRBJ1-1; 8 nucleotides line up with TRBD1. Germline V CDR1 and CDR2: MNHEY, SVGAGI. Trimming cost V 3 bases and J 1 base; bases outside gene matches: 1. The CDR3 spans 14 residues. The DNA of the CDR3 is TGTGCCAGCAGTTATGGGACAGGGAACACTGAAGCTTTCTTT. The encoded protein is CASSYGTGNTEAFF.

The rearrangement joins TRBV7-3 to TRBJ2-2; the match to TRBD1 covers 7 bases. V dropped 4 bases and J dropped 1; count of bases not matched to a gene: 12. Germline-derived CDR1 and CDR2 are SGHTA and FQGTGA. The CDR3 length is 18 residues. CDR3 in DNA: TGTGCCAGCAGCTCAAGGGTGGTTCAGGGGGTGAACACCGGGGAGCTGTTTTTT. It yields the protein CASSSRVVQGVNTGELFF.

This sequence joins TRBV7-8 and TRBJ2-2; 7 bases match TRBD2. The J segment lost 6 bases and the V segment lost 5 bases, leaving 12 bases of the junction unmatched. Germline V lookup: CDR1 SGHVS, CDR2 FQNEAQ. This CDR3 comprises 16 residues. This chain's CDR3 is CASSPMGGLFPGELFF. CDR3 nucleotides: TGTGCCAGCAGCCCAATGGGAGGGTTATTTCCCGGGGAGCTGTTTTTT.

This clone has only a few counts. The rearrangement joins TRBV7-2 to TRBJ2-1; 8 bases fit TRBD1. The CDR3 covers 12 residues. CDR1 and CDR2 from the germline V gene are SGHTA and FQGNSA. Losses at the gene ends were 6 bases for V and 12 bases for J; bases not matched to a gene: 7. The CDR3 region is CASSFRGRGQFF. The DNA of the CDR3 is TGTGCCAGCAGTTTCAGGGGGCGAGGGCAGTTCTTC.